This T cell receptor beta chain was identified during a study of CD8 T cells in ankylosing spondylitis. V lost 0 bases, J lost 4 bases, and 12 bases lay in between. CDR3 size: 15 residues. Germline V CDR1 and CDR2: SGDLS, YYNGEE. TCRdb fed the 5' RACE reads into MiXCR, producing one record per CDR3 protein. This sample yields approximately 300,000 distinct CDR3 sequences, of which 7.5% to 9% are seen a single time; approximately 15% belongs to the top ten. Study-level findings and limits: Seemingly characteristic of ankylosing spondylitis blood was a TCR beta motif consisting of roughly 8 highly homologous variants.

Remarks on this clonotype: What it binds is unknown.

The rearrangement joins TRBV9 to TRBJ2-3; a weak D match, TRBD2 (5 bases). Specimen: blood, either unsorted or a sorted T cell fraction (not recorded which). The TCR sequence derives from a male donor with ankylosing spondylitis. The CDR3, as DNA: TGTGCCAGCAGCGTAGGACGTGGGCGGGCAGATACGCAGTATTTT. It translates to CASSVGRGRADTQYF.